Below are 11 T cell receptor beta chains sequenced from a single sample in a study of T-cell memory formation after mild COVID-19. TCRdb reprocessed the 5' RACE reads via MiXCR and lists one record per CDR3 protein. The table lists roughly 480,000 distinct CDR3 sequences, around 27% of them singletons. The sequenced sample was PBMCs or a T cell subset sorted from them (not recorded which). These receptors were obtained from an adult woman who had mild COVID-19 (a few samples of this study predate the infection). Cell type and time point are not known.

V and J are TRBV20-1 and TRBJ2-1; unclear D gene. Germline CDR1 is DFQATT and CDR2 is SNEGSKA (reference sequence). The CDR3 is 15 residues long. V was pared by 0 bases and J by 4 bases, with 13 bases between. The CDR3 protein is CSARDSLYLYNEQFF. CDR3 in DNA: TGCAGTGCTAGAGATTCCCTTTACCTATACAATGAGCAGTTCTTC.

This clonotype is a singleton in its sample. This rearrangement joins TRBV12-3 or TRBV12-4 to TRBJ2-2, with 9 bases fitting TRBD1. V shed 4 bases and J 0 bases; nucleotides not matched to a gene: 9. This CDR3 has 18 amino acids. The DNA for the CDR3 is TGTGCCAGCAGTTGGCCGGACAGGGGATTATCGAACACCGGGGAGCTGTTTTTT. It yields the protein CASSWPDRGLSNTGELFF.

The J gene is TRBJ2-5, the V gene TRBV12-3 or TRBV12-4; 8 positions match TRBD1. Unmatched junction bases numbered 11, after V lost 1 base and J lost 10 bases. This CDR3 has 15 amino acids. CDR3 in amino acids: CASSLGGQGARVQYF. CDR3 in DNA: TGTGCCAGCAGTTTAGGGGGGCAGGGGGCGAGAGTCCAGTACTTC.

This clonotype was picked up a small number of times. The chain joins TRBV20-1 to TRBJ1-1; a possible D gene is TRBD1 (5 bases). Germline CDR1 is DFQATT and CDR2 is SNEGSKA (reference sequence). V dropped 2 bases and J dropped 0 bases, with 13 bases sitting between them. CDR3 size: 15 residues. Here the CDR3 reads CSARREGTVNTEAFF. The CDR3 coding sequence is TGCAGTGCTAGAAGGGAAGGGACGGTGAACACTGAAGCTTTCTTT.

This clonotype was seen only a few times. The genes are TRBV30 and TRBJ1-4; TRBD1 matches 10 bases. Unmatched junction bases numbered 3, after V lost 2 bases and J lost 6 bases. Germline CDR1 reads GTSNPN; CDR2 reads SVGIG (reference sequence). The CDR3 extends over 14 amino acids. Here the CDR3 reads CAWSTGQGDEKLFF. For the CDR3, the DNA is TGTGCCTGGAGTACCGGACAGGGGGATGAAAAACTGTTTTTT.

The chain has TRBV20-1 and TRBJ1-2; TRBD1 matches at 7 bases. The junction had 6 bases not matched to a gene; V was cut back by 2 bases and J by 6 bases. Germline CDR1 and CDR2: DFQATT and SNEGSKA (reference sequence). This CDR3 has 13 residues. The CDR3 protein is CSARTGQVHGYTF. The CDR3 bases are TGCAGTGCTAGAACTGGACAGGTTCATGGCTACACCTTC.

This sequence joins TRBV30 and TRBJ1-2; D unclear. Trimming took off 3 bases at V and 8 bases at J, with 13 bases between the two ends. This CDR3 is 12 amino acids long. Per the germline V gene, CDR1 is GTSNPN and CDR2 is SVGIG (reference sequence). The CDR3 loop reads CAWSLTPRGYTF. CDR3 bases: TGTGCCTGGAGCCTTACGCCACGAGGCTACACCTTC.

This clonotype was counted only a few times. The CDR3 region has the DNA TGTGCCAGCAGCCCACCGTTAGTCGGTCTTGGGGGCTACACCTTC. Its translation is CASSPPLVGLGGYTF. This chain uses TRBV6-5 with TRBJ1-2; D is uncertain. Germline values: CDR1 MNHEY, CDR2 SVGAGI. The CDR3 is 15 residues long. V was clipped by 6 bases and J by 8 bases, with 22 bases between them.

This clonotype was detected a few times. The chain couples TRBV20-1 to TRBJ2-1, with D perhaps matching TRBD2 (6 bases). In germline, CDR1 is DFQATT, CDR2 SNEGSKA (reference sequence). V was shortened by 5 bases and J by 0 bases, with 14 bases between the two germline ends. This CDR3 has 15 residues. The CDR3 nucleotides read TGCAGTGCTCCTCGGGCGGGGAGCTCCTACAATGAGCAGTTCTTC. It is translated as CSAPRAGSSYNEQFF.

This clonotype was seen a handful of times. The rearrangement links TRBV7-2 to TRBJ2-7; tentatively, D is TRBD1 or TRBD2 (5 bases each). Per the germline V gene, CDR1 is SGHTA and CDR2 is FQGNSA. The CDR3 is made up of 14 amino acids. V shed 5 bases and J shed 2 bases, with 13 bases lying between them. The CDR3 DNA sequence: TGTGCCAGCAGCGGCCGGGACGGACCCTACGAGCAGTACTTC. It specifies CASSGRDGPYEQYF.

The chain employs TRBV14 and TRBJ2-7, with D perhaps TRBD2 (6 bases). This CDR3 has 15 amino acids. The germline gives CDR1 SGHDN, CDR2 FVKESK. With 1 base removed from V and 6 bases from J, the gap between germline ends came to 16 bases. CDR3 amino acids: CASSQVIGGSGEQYF. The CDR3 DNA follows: TGTGCCAGCAGCCAAGTAATCGGGGGTAGTGGCGAGCAGTACTTC.